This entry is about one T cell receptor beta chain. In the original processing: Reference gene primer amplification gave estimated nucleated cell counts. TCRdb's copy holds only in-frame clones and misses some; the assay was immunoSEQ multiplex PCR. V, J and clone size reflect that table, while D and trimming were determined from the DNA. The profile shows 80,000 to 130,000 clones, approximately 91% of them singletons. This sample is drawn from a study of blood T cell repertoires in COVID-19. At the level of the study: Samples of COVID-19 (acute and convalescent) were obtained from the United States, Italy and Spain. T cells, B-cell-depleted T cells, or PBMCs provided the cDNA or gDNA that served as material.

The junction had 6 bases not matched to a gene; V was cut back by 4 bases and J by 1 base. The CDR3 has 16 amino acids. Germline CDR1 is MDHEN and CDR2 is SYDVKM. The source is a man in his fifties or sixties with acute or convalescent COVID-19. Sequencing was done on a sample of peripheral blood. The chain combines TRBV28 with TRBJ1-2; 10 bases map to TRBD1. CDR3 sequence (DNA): TGTGCCAGCAGTTCCCCGCGGACAGGGGGTAACTATGGCTACACCTTC. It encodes CASSSPRTGGNYGYTF.